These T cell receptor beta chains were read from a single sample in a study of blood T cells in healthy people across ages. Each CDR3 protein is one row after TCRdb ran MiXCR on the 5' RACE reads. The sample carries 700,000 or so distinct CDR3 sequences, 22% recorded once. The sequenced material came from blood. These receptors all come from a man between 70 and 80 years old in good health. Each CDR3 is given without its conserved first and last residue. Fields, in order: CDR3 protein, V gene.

ASSQASGQGLYEQF,TRBV4-1
ASSKCLIGAYGYT,TRBV21-1
ASSPLAGGTSYNEQF,TRBV5-1
ASFDLRGPGELF,TRBV12-3/TRBV12-4
AISDTGLAGHNEQF,TRBV10-3
RQGGPSDTEAF,TRBV20-1
SARDFRDGTDTQY,TRBV20-1
ASRPLAGGNNEQF,TRBV6-2/TRBV6-3
ASSFHRGLAGDRTGELF,TRBV28
SPNLRSGELF,TRBV20-1
ASSISGLAGGRSTDTQY,TRBV5-1
ASKGGRNTGELF,TRBV12-3/TRBV12-4
SARDLKGGNEKLF,TRBV20-1
ASSSEDRASGDGFYEQY,TRBV5-6
AISDGLAGEEQF,TRBV10-3
ASSSTRGEQF,TRBV7-7
SARSKARGPQETQY,TRBV20-1
SVGISGRGETQY,TRBV29-1
ATQASSLRPQY,TRBV6-5
SVVRDTQY,TRBV29-1
ASSFTTGYTEAF,TRBV12-3/TRBV12-4
ASRTTRTGGTEPQH,TRBV27
ASRQGSGANVLT,TRBV19
ASSYQLAGPYEQY,TRBV6-5
ASSFESGSTKNIQY,TRBV7-9
ASSQDFADTYNEQF,TRBV3-1
ASSQDIPQGRFGNTIY,TRBV4-3
ASSSTPEAF,TRBV27
ASSFASGVGTEAF,TRBV11-2
ASSLVWGGYT,TRBV12-3/TRBV12-4
ASRRVRNQPQH,TRBV28
SARGQGTRDTEAF,TRBV20-1
ASSLRGQRETQY,TRBV12-3/TRBV12-4
ASSTTGTGVQPQH,TRBV11-2
ASSQGEGSYNEQF,TRBV3-1
SARDHLKAQY,TRBV20-1
ASSRRKETQY,TRBV12-3/TRBV12-4
SARASTGLNTRGYT,TRBV20-1
ASSLRGTGGLVNTGELF,TRBV7-3
ASILAGATTDTQY,TRBV12-3/TRBV12-4
ASSIVGTGDQETQY,TRBV19
ASRRDIYGYT,TRBV28
ASSGQGAVNTEAF,TRBV2
ASSGDRGRLTEEKLF,TRBV5-6
ASSLFGHPGAF,TRBV13
SAINSGSPQGQF,TRBV20-1
ASSGGGRNQPQH,TRBV9